This T cell receptor beta chain was obtained from a study of blood T cell repertoires in COVID-19. Overall study context: Italy, Spain and the United States were the sources of the convalescent and acute COVID-19 samples. PBMCs, B-cell-depleted T cells, or T cells provided the cDNA or gDNA that made up the material.

The CDR3 consists of 18 residues. CDR1 is SGHNT, CDR2 YYREEE, per germline (reference sequence). The V gene end was trimmed by 4 bases and the J gene end by 2 bases; junction bases not matched to a gene: 8. Study processing details: Reference gene primer amplification gave estimated nucleated cell counts. Sequencing used immunoSEQ multiplex PCR; TCRdb keeps in-frame clones, though not all of them. V, J and clone size are taken as reported in that table, and D and trimming were inferred from the DNA itself. The sample includes 200,000 to 250,000 clones, almost 85% of them seen just once. The chain carries TRBV5-4 and TRBJ2-6, with 11 positions matching TRBD1. This receptor was obtained from a woman aged 80 or older with acute or convalescent COVID-19. The sequenced sample consisted of peripheral blood. The CDR3 DNA follows: TGTGCCAGCAGCCGACTCGGGACAGGGGGACCTGGGGCCAACGTCCTGACTTTC. The encoded protein is CASSRLGTGGPGANVLTF. The full variable domain, rest sourced from reference TRBV5-4 and TRBJ2-6, is ETGVTQSPTHLIKTRGQQVTLRCSSQSGHNTVSWYQQALGQGPQFIFQYYREEENGRGNFPPRFSGLQFPNYSSELNVNALELDDSALYLCASSRLGTGGPGANVLTFGAGSRLTVL.